This T cell receptor (beta chain) was captured in a study of glioma-infiltrating T cells after dendritic cell vaccination. Study observations and caveats: The cohort had few patients with full blood and tumor sets.

This clone has just one count. The antigen remains unidentified. Germline CDR1 KGHSH, CDR2 LQKENI. The CDR3 consists of 12 residues. The V gene lost 5 bases and the J gene lost 5 bases, with 9 bases spanning the gap. The sample's time point: after dendritic cell vaccination, including at tumor progression/relapse. No glioblastoma patient carried an isocitrate dehydrogenase mutation. The protocol was immunoSEQ multiplex PCR, while the TCRdb copy is restricted to in-frame clones and leaves out a portion. The top ten hold about 5% of the sample, which has about 50,000 clones, around nine tenths seen once.

The sample was blood, taken after dendritic cell vaccination. This chain joins TRBV18 and TRBJ2-5; TRBD1 is a possible D gene (6 bases). The sequence derives from a human donor with glioblastoma. CDR3 in DNA: TGTGCCAGCTCAACCGACAGGGAGACCCAGTACTTC. It encodes CASSTDRETQYF. Full variable domain (remainder filled in from reference TRBV18 and TRBJ2-5): NAGVMQNPRHLVRRRGQEARLRCSPMKGHSHVYWYRQLPEEGLKFMVYLQKENIIDESGMPKERFSAEFPKEGPSILRIQQVVRGDSAAYFCASSTDRETQYFGPGTRLLVL.